The T cell receptor beta chain described here comes from a study of T cell responses to AZD1222 COVID-19 vaccine. CDR1 is MDHEN, CDR2 SYDVKM, per germline. CDR3 length equals 16 residues. V was cut by 3 bases and J by 2 bases, with 14 bases left in between. Study-wide results and caveats: Vaccine-associated CD4 TCRs spanned spike, dominant at 160-218 and 743-854. Donor demographics were predominantly white British with a female majority; clonal diversity may be underestimated.

Note on this clone: Its antigen is not identified.

Only in-frame clones appear in the TCRdb table, and some are missing; sequencing was by immunoSEQ multiplex PCR. The table shows 150,000 to 200,000 clones, with 80% to 95% occurring only once. The sample was peripheral blood, taken 28 days after the second AZD1222 dose. The TCR originated in an adult who received the AZD1222 COVID-19 vaccine. The chain joins TRBV28 to TRBJ1-5, with D possibly being TRBD1 (6 bases). CDR3 coding DNA: TGTGCCAGCAGTTTCCAACAGGGAAGGGGCAATCAGCCCCAGCATTTT. Translated: CASSFQQGRGNQPQHF.